This record concerns one T cell receptor beta chain sequence. Generated by immunoSEQ multiplex PCR, the TCRdb table keeps only in-frame clones and is missing some. The table records about 300,000 clones, around 89% of them present only once. The trim removed 4 bases at V and 2 bases at J, leaving 5 bases unmatched. The CDR3 length is 15 residues. From germline, CDR1 is SGHVS and CDR2 FNYEAQ. The sample is drawn from a study of blood T cell repertoires in COVID-19. This chain joins TRBV7-6 and TRBJ2-3, with 8 bases fitting TRBD1. The sequence derives from a man aged 40-50 years with acute or convalescent COVID-19. Input material: peripheral blood. DNA for the CDR3: TGTGCCAGCAGCTCCGGACAGGGAGTCACAGATACGCAGTATTTT. It encodes CASSSGQGVTDTQYF.